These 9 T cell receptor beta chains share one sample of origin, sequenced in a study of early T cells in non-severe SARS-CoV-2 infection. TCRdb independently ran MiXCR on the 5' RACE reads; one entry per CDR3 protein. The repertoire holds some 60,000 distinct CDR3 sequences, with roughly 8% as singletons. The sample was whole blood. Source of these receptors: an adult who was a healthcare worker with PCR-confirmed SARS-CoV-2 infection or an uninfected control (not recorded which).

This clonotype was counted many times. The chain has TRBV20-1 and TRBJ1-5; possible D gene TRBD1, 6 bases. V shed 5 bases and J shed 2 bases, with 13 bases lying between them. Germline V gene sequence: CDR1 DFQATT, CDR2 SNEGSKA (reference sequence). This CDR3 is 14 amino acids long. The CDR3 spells CSAGGQHRNQPQHF. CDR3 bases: TGCAGTGCTGGCGGACAGCATCGCAATCAGCCCCAGCATTTT.

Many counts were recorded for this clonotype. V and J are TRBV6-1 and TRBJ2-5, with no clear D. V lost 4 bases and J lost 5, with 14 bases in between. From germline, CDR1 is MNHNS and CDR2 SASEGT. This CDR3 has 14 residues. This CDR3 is CASSVRPPIETQYF. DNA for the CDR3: TGTGCCAGCAGTGTCCGGCCGCCAATCGAGACCCAGTACTTC.

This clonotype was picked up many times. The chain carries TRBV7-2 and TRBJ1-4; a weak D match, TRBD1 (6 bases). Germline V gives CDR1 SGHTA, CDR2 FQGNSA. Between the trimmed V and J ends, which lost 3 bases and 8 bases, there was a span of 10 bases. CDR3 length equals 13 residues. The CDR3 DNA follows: TGTGCCAGCAGCTTTAGGGGGAGAGAAAAACTGTTTTTT. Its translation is CASSFRGREKLFF.

The CDR3 nucleotides are TGTGCCAGCAGCTTAGGGGAAGAGACCCAGTACTTC. Translated, it gives CASSLGEETQYF. The chain uses TRBV7-9 and TRBJ2-5; D not certain. Between the trimmed V and J ends, which lost 1 base and 3 bases, there was a span of 3 bases. This CDR3 comprises 12 residues. Germline V gene sequence: CDR1 SEHNR, CDR2 FQNEAQ (reference sequence).

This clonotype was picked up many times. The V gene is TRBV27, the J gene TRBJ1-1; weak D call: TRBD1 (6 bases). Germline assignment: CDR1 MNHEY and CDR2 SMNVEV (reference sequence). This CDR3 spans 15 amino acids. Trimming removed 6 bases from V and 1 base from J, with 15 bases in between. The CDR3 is CASSLRGGSNTEAFF. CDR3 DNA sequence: TGTGCCAGCAGCCTACGGGGGGGCTCGAACACTGAAGCTTTCTTT.

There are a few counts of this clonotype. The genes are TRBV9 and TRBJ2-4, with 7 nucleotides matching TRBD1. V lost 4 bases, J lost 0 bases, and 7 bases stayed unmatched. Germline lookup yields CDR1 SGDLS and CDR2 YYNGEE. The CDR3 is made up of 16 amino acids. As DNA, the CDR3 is TGTGCCAGCAGCCCAGGGGGACAGATAGCCAAAAACATTCAGTACTTC. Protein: CASSPGGQIAKNIQYF.

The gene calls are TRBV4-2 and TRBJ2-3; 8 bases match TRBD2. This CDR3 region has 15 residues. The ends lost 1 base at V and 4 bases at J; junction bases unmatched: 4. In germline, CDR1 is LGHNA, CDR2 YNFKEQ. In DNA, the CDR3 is TGTGCCAGCAGCCAAGTTGCAGCGGGAGCAGATACGCAGTATTTT. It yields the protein CASSQVAAGADTQYF.

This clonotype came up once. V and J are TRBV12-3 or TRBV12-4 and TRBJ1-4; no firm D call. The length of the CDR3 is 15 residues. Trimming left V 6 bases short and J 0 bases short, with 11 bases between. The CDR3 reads CASSSPAATNEKLFF. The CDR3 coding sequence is TGTGCCAGCAGCTCACCAGCCGCAACTAATGAAAAACTGTTTTTT.

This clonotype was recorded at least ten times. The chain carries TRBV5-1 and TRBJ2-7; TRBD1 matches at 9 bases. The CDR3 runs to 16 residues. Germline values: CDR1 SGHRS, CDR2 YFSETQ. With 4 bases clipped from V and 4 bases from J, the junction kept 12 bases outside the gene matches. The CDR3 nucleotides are TGCGCCAGCAGCAGAGGACCGGGACAGGGACCATACGAGCAGTACTTC. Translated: CASSRGPGQGPYEQYF.